This T cell receptor beta chain is drawn from a study of brain T cells in children with intractable seizures (dated by TCRdb to about 2021). For the study in its entirety: As a first screen for immune gene transcripts, resected brain tissue from approximately 49 pediatric epilepsy surgery cases was run on a NanoString immunology panel. Among the roughly twelve selected surgery cases, eight also had pre-surgery blood sequenced, leaving four with brain tissue only.

About this clone: The antigen this receptor binds is unknown. The input lacks base qualities; no much larger clone sits a single base away.

The immunoSEQ assay was applied to genomic DNA to generate the TCR beta chain sequences. Per the source publication's procedure: CDR3 sequences that did not begin with the conserved framework cysteine at position 104 were removed by hand. Clonality was calculated as one minus the normalized Shannon's Diversity Index, with values ranging from 0 (maximal diversity) to 1 (oligoclonal). Chi-squared comparison-of-proportions tests assessed whether the same CDR3 differed in frequency between samples, such as brain versus blood. Public clonotypes were found through immuneACCESS searches, while the VDJdb browser was used to judge similarity to known antiviral clonotypes. Held by TCRdb, this immuneACCESS table contains in-frame sequences only and omits some clones. Under half of the omission traces to an unresolved V gene where checked; the cause of the rest is unknown. V, J and clone size are taken as reported in that table, and D and trimming were inferred from the DNA itself. The sample contains fewer than 80,000 clones, roughly 95% of them found a single time. The biggest ten clones account for approximately 0.37% of the sample.

The label giving this sample's time point can be read as: resected brain tissue, or blood drawn just prior to surgery. The surgery cases showing the highest brain T cell transcript signatures were chosen for TCR beta chain sequencing of brain tissue and, when available, of blood. Before surgery, patients had received at least one anti-epileptic drug. The TCR-sequenced patients were children whose drug-resistant epilepsy was caused by tuberous sclerosis complex, focal cortical dysplasia, Rasmussen encephalitis or hemimegalencephaly. Blood was drawn right before the epilepsy surgery. Bulk genomic DNA was extracted from unsorted brain tissue and whole blood with the Monarch genomic DNA purification kit. Reading the germline V gene gives CDR1 SGHVS and CDR2 FQNEAQ. The V and J ends are trimmed by 2 bases and 4 bases, leaving 14 bases between them. Its CDR3 holds 16 amino acids, cysteine through phenylalanine. Of the read, only the CDR3 DNA is kept; its 48 bases are in frame from base 1.

Study-wide findings and limitations: Because pre- and post-surgery blood were sequenced to different depths, clones absent from the pre-surgery sample may reflect undersampling. Viral specificity was inferred only from CDR3 sequence similarity, and patients' HCMV serostatus was unknown.

The source is a boy less than two years old with focal cortical dysplasia and intractable seizures. The sequence is built from TRBV7-8 and TRBJ1-4, with a tentative D gene TRBD1 over 5 matching bases. This specimen consisted of peripheral blood, obtained at surgery. The CDR3 here reads CASSLRSSGVNEKLFF. In nucleotides, the sequence is TGTGCCAGCAGCTTAAGGTCGTCGGGGGTTAATGAAAAACTGTTTTTT.